This TCR beta chain was obtained from a study of shared clonotypes between healthy human individuals. This clone occurred once. Per germline, CDR1 SGHAT and CDR2 FQNNGV. The CDR3 is made up of 14 amino acids. Between the trimmed V and J ends, which lost 1 base and 5 bases, there was a span of 11 bases. The table came from immunoSEQ multiplex PCR; TCRdb's copy has only in-frame clones and leaves some out. The sample includes some 1,400,000 clones, more than 95% seen only once; the top ten take more than 0.9%. The rearrangement links TRBV11-2 to TRBJ2-5, with a tentative D call TRBD2 (7 bases). The specimen was naive CD4+ T cells sorted from blood. Subset here: CD45RA+ positively selected. The receptor comes from a man aged 25-45 years in good health. CDR3 in DNA: TGTGCCAGCAGCTTAGCGGGGGGCAGTGAGACCCAGTACTTC. Translated: CASSLAGGSETQYF.